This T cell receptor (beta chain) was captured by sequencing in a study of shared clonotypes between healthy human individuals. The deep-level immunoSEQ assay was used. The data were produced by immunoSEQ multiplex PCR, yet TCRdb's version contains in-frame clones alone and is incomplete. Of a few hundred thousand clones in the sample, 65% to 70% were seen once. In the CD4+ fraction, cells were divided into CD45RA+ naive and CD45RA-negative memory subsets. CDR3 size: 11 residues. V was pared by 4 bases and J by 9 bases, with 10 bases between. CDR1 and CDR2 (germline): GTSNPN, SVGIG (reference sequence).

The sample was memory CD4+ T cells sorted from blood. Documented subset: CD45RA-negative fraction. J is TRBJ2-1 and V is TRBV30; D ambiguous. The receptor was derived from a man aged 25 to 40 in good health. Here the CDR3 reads CAWKFWGEQFF. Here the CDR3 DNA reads TGTGCCTGGAAGTTTTGGGGTGAGCAGTTCTTC.